A selection of T cell receptor beta chains follows, all from one sample in a study of T-cell reconstitution after alpha-beta-depleted transplantation in children. MiXCR was run by TCRdb on the PCR reads, yielding one entry per CDR3 protein. The sample includes tens of thousands of distinct CDR3 sequences, over 6.5% of them seen just once. The sample here was peripheral blood, taken 60 days after TCRalphabeta/CD19-depleted stem cell transplant. The receptor set was obtained from a child under three years old who had a stem cell transplant for acute myeloid leukemia, so the T cells may come from the graft donor. CDR3s include the opening cysteine and the closing phenylalanine or tryptophan. Each record gives: D gene, V gene, clone size, J gene, CDR3 DNA, CDR3 protein. A D gene is named only where the DNA matches it firmly. Part of the rows lack a size; the others show once, few, many or a class for expanded clones.

>-|TRBV5-1|many|TRBJ1-5
TGCGCCAGCAGCTTGACAGGATTTAGCAATCAGCCCCAGCATTTT
CASSLTGFSNQPQHF
>-|TRBV12-3/TRBV12-4|many|TRBJ2-1
TGTGCCAGCGCCTACAATGAGCAGTTCTTC
CASAYNEQFF
>TRBD1|TRBV18|-|TRBJ2-7
TGTGCCAGCTCACCGTTCCGGGACAGGAGCTCCTACGAGCAGTACTTC
CASSPFRDRSSYEQYF
>-|TRBV5-1|many|TRBJ2-1
TGCGCCAGCAGCTTGAAACACGAGACCTACAATGAGCAGTTCTTC
CASSLKHETYNEQFF
>-|TRBV7-3|many|TRBJ1-2
TGTGCCAGCAGCCGCAATTCCACCTTC
CASSRNSTF
>-|TRBV15|many|TRBJ2-7
TGTGCCACCAGCAAAACAGCTTCGAGCTCCTACGAGCAGTACTTC
CATSKTASSSYEQYF
>-|TRBV5-1|-|TRBJ2-7
TGCGCCAGCAGCTTCGATTGGGGTTCCTACGAGCAGTACTTC
CASSFDWGSYEQYF
>-|TRBV10-1|-|TRBJ2-2
TGCGCCAGCAGTGAGCCTCGGAGCGGGGAGCTGTTTTTT
CASSEPRSGELFF
>-|TRBV5-1|many|TRBJ2-3
TGCGCCAGCAGCTTTACACCTCGCCTCACAGATACGCAGTATTTT
CASSFTPRLTDTQYF
>-|TRBV5-1|many|TRBJ2-3
TGCGCCAGCAGCTTCATGAGGGGCCTCACAGATACGCAGTATTTT
CASSFMRGLTDTQYF
>-|TRBV13|-|TRBJ1-1
TGTGCCAGCAGCCCTTTAAGGGGCATTGAAGCTTTCTTT
CASSPLRGIEAFF
>-|TRBV2|many|TRBJ2-1
TGTGCCAGCAGTGAAGGGTCCGGAAGGAGCTCCTACAATGAGCAGTTCTTC
CASSEGSGRSSYNEQFF
>-|TRBV3-1|many|TRBJ2-3
TGTGCCAGCAGGAAAGGGAGGACGGGCTCAAGCACAGATACGCAGTATTTT
CASRKGRTGSSTDTQYF
>-|TRBV7-9|-|TRBJ2-5
TGTGCCAGCAGCTTAGCTCCGCTTGGGGAAGAGACCCAGTACTTC
CASSLAPLGEETQYF
>-|TRBV6-5|many|TRBJ2-2
TGTGCCAGCAGTCCTGAGAACACCGGGGAGCTGTTTTTT
CASSPENTGELFF
>-|TRBV20-1|many|TRBJ1-5
TGCAGTGCTAACAGGGAGAATCAGCCCCAGCATTTT
CSANRENQPQHF
>-|TRBV29-1|many|TRBJ1-4
TGCAGCGTTGAGGCCGGGACTCACCGGGGTGGAAAACTGTTTTTT
CSVEAGTHRGGKLFF
>-|TRBV9|many|TRBJ1-2
TGTGCCAGCAGCTCACGGGCCCTAGGCTACACCTTC
CASSSRALGYTF
>-|TRBV10-3|many|TRBJ2-7
TGTGCCATCAGGGGCGGACGGGGCTACGAGCAGTACTTC
CAIRGGRGYEQYF
>-|TRBV5-6|many|TRBJ2-2
TGTGCCAGCAGCCCCGGGACCGGGGCAAACACCGGGGAGCTGTTTTTT
CASSPGTGANTGELFF
>-|TRBV2|many|TRBJ1-3
TGTGCCAGCAGTGGAGGACCCCGCTCTGGAAACACCATATATTTT
CASSGGPRSGNTIYF
>TRBD2|TRBV27|many|TRBJ2-7
TGTGCCAGCAGTTTGGGGGGGAGGAGCGAGCAGTACTTC
CASSLGGRSEQYF
>TRBD2|TRBV13|many|TRBJ2-2
TGTGCCAGCAGGCCTGGACTAGCGGGGGGGCTGAACACCGGGGAGCTGTTTTTT
CASRPGLAGGLNTGELFF
>-|TRBV4-3|many|TRBJ2-2
TGCGCCAGCAGTCCTCAGGGGGTAGCGGTCGCGAACACCGGGGAGCTGTTTTTT
CASSPQGVAVANTGELFF
>TRBD1|TRBV29-1|many|TRBJ1-5
TGCAGCGCGATAACAGGGGAAGGCAATCAGCCCCAGCATTTT
CSAITGEGNQPQHF
>-|TRBV6-5|many|TRBJ2-7
TGTGCCAGCTGGGGCGAGGTCACCTACGAGCAGTACTTC
CASWGEVTYEQYF
>TRBD1|TRBV5-1|many|TRBJ1-2
TGCGCCAGCAGCTTCTTCGACAGGGGGCATGGCTACACCTTC
CASSFFDRGHGYTF
>-|TRBV10-3|many|TRBJ2-7
TGTGCCATCAGTGGATACTCGGACGAGCAGTACTTC
CAISGYSDEQYF
>TRBD2|TRBV7-7|many|TRBJ2-5
TGTGCTAGCAGCCCGCGACTAGCGGGAAGTCAAGAGACCCAGTACTTC
CASSPRLAGSQETQYF
>TRBD1|TRBV12-3/TRBV12-4|many|TRBJ1-2
TGTGCCAGCAGTTTTAACGCTGGGGGGGGACAGGAGGGCTACACCTTC
CASSFNAGGGQEGYTF
>-|TRBV29-1|many|TRBJ2-7
TGCAGCGTTGAGGAGGGGTACTACGAGCAGTACTTC
CSVEEGYYEQYF
>TRBD2|TRBV5-6|many|TRBJ2-1
TGTGCCAGCAGATACGGGACTAGCGGGAGTAATGAGCAGTTCTTC
CASRYGTSGSNEQFF
>TRBD1|TRBV25-1|many|TRBJ1-1
TGTGCCAGCAGGTTCGACAGGGGACCCTTGGACACTGAAGCTTTCTTT
CASRFDRGPLDTEAFF
>-|TRBV18|-|TRBJ2-5
TGTGCCAGCTCACCACCACTCGGAATCGGCATGGAGACCCAGTACTTC
CASSPPLGIGMETQYF
>-|TRBV5-6|many|TRBJ2-1
TGTGCCAGCAGCCCCCTTCGAGGGTCAGACAATGAGCAGTTCTTC
CASSPLRGSDNEQFF
>-|TRBV10-3|many|TRBJ2-7
TGTGCCATCAGTGAGTATGAAACCGACAACGAGCAGTACTTC
CAISEYETDNEQYF
>-|TRBV5-1|many|TRBJ2-7
TGCGCCAGCAGCTTGGCGGGAGTCCCTAGCTCCTACGAGCAGTACTTC
CASSLAGVPSSYEQYF
>-|TRBV2|few|TRBJ2-7
TGTGCCAGCAGGGGAAACGGGGAGACCTCCTACGAGCAGTACTTC
CASRGNGETSYEQYF
>-|TRBV28|many|TRBJ2-5
TGTGCCAGCAGTTTTGGGGGTCGGGAGACCCAGTACTTC
CASSFGGRETQYF
>-|TRBV3-2|medium-sized|TRBJ2-7
TGTGCCAGCAGCTCCAAGGACGAGCAGTACTTC
CASSSKDEQYF
>-|TRBV7-8|many|TRBJ2-7
TGTGCCAGCAGCTATGGGCGGGAGCAGTACTTC
CASSYGREQYF
>TRBD2|TRBV4-1|many|TRBJ2-1
TGCGCCAGCAGCCAAGCTACTCCAGGACTAGCGGGATACAATGAGCAGTTCTTC
CASSQATPGLAGYNEQFF
>-|TRBV5-1|many|TRBJ2-5
TGCGCCAGCAGCTTTGGTTGGGGGCAAGAGACCCAGTACTTC
CASSFGWGQETQYF
>-|TRBV4-3|few|TRBJ1-2
TGCGCCAGCAGCCAAAGAGAGAGAGACGGCTACACCTTC
CASSQRERDGYTF
>TRBD1|TRBV27|-|TRBJ2-3
TGTGCCAGCAGTTTAAGATCGGGACAGGGGGACCATACGCAGTATTTT
CASSLRSGQGDHTQYF
>TRBD2|TRBV27|many|TRBJ2-7
TGTGCCAGCAGTTGGGGGGGTGGTTACGAGCAGTACTTC
CASSWGGGYEQYF
>-|TRBV6-5|many|TRBJ1-2
TGTGCCAGCAGTTATCCCACCTATGGCTACACCTTC
CASSYPTYGYTF
>-|TRBV7-8|-|TRBJ2-7
TGTGCCAGCAGCTTGTCATCACGCTACGAGCAGTACTTC
CASSLSSRYEQYF
>TRBD1|TRBV12-3/TRBV12-4|many|TRBJ2-7
TGTGCCAGCAGTGAAGAGGGACAGGGGGCCTACGAGCAGTACTTC
CASSEEGQGAYEQYF